The next 21 T cell receptor beta chains were all read from a single sample in a study of identifying expanded T cells in peripheral blood. The data were produced by immunoSEQ multiplex PCR, yet TCRdb's version contains in-frame clones alone and is incomplete. The sample consists of approximately 90,000 clones, around nine tenths of them appearing once. Material: blood. Receptors originate from a person between 18 and 75 years old in good health.

This chain uses TRBV10-2 with TRBJ2-2; the D gene is possibly TRBD2 (7 bases). V lost 7 bases, J lost 3 bases, and 12 bases lay in between. The CDR3 is made up of 14 amino acids. The V gene's germline CDR1 is WSHSY and CDR2 SAAADI. CDR3 sequence (DNA): TGCGCCAGCACGGGGGGCGCGGACACCGGGGAGCTGTTTTTT. Its translation is CASTGGADTGELFF.

This rearrangement joins TRBV10-3 to TRBJ1-4; D is undetermined. V dropped 0 bases and J dropped 4 bases, with 9 bases sitting between them. Germline V gene lookup returns CDR1 ENHRY and CDR2 SYGVKD. This CDR3 is built from 15 residues. In nucleotides, the CDR3 is TGTGCCATCAGTGAGTCGGAACGGTATAATGAAAAACTGTTTTTT. Its translation is CAISESERYNEKLFF.

The rearrangement uses TRBV6-6 and TRBJ1-5; D is undetermined. Trimming shortened V by 6 bases and J by 1 base, and 13 bases separated the two germline ends. The CDR3 has 15 residues. Germline V lookup: CDR1 MNHNY, CDR2 SVGAGI (reference sequence). For the CDR3, the DNA is TGTGCCAGCAGCCGGACGGCAGCCAGCAATCAGCCCCAGCATTTT. This sequence encodes CASSRTAASNQPQHF.

This rearrangement joins TRBV5-1 to TRBJ2-1, with 11 bases aligning to TRBD1. Trimming cost V 4 bases and J 3 bases; bases outside gene matches: 3. The germline gives CDR1 SGHRS, CDR2 YFSETQ. This CDR3 has 15 amino acids. This CDR3 reads CASSVDRGRYNEQFF. The CDR3 coding sequence is TGCGCCAGCAGCGTGGACAGGGGGCGCTACAATGAGCAGTTCTTC. Full variable domain (rest looked up from reference TRBV5-1 and TRBJ2-1): KAGVTQTPRYLIKTRGQQVTLSCSPISGHRSVSWYQQTPGQGLQFLFEYFSETQRNKGNFPGRFSGRQFSNSRSEMNVSTLELGDSALYLCASSVDRGRYNEQFFGPGTRLTVL.

The V call is TRBV19, the J call TRBJ2-1, with 10 bases aligning to TRBD1. CDR3 length: 17 residues. Germline CDR1 reads LNHDA; CDR2 reads SQIVND (reference sequence). V lost 7 bases to trimming and J lost 0 bases; unmatched junction nucleotides: 9. The DNA for the CDR3 is TGTGCCAGTACCCCGGGACAGGGGCCACGCTCCTACAATGAGCAGTTCTTC. Protein product: CASTPGQGPRSYNEQFF.

V gene TRBV6-6 combines with J gene TRBJ2-3; D remains unclear. The CDR3 runs to 14 residues. The germline CDR1 and CDR2 sequences are MNHNY and SVGAGI (reference sequence). The V end lost 5 bases, the J end lost 0 bases, and 9 bases lay between the germline ends. The DNA of the CDR3 is TGTGCCAGCAGTCAAACGTCTAGCACAGATACGCAGTATTTT. It is translated as CASSQTSSTDTQYF.

V and J are TRBV18 and TRBJ2-1; tentatively, D is TRBD2 (5 bases). Per the germline V gene, CDR1 is KGHSH and CDR2 is LQKENI. CDR3 length equals 14 residues. Trimming cost V 3 bases and J 7 bases, with 13 bases left between them. The CDR3 protein is CASSPNLGRNEQFF. The CDR3, as DNA: TGTGCCAGCTCACCCAACCTAGGGAGAAATGAGCAGTTCTTC. The full variable domain, completed using reference TRBV18 and TRBJ2-1, is NAGVMQNPRHLVRRRGQEARLRCSPMKGHSHVYWYRQLPEEGLKFMVYLQKENIIDESGMPKERFSAEFPKEGPSILRIQQVVRGDSAAYFCASSPNLGRNEQFFGPGTRLTVL.

The chain couples TRBV6-1 to TRBJ2-2, with TRBD2 matching 7 bases. This CDR3 has 17 amino acids. CDR1 is MNHNS, CDR2 SASEGT, per germline. The trim removed 2 bases at V and 1 base at J, leaving 7 bases unmatched. CDR3 DNA sequence: TGTGCCAGCAGTGAATTGGCGGGAGAAAGGAACACCGGGGAGCTGTTTTTT. It encodes CASSELAGERNTGELFF.

The rearrangement links TRBV9 to TRBJ1-3; D gene ambiguous. Germline V gives CDR1 SGDLS, CDR2 YYNGEE. The CDR3 totals 15 residues. V dropped 3 bases and J dropped 2 bases, with 12 bases sitting between them. Written as DNA, the CDR3 is TGTGCCAGCAGCGGAAGCTCGGCTCCTGGAAACACCATATATTTT. This gives the protein CASSGSSAPGNTIYF.

This clone showed up just a few times. The chain couples TRBV19 to TRBJ2-2; 13 bases line up with TRBD2. Germline V lookup: CDR1 LNHDA, CDR2 SQIVND (reference sequence). The CDR3 is 19 amino acids. V lost 3 bases to trimming and J lost 4 bases; unmatched junction nucleotides: 11. CDR3 region: CASSIDSETSGGPTGELFF. The CDR3 DNA sequence: TGTGCCAGTAGTATCGATTCCGAGACTAGCGGGGGGCCCACCGGGGAGCTGTTTTTT.

This clone occurred a few times. The gene calls are TRBV6-5 and TRBJ2-7; D gene unclear. Trimming stripped 7 bases from V and 6 bases from J, with 1 base between. Germline assignment: CDR1 MNHEY and CDR2 SVGAGI. This CDR3 spans 8 amino acids. CDR3 DNA sequence: TGTGCCAGCACCGAGCAGTACTTC. This codes for CASTEQYF.

The J gene is TRBJ1-2, the V gene TRBV5-5, with TRBD1 as a possible D gene (6 bases). Trimming cost V 4 bases and J 2 bases, with 15 bases left between them. The CDR3 sequence is 15 residues long. Germline lookup yields CDR1 SGHKS and CDR2 YYEKEE (reference sequence). As DNA, the CDR3 is TGTGCCAGCAGCGTTAAACAGGGACCCAACTATGGCTACACCTTC. It encodes CASSVKQGPNYGYTF.

The rearrangement links TRBV5-1 to TRBJ2-7; D might be TRBD2 (5 bases). Between the trimmed V and J ends, which lost 0 bases and 3 bases, there was a span of 10 bases. The V gene's germline CDR1 is SGHRS and CDR2 YFSETQ. The CDR3 contains 14 residues. Here the CDR3 reads CASSLEASFYEQYF. CDR3 coding DNA: TGCGCCAGCAGCTTGGAGGCTAGCTTCTACGAGCAGTACTTC.

The chain combines TRBV6-6 with TRBJ1-3; TRBD1 agrees at 7 bases. V lost 7 bases to trimming and J lost 6 bases; unmatched junction nucleotides: 9. This CDR3 region has 14 residues. The germline V gene encodes CDR1 MNHNY and CDR2 SVGAGI (reference sequence). CDR3 DNA: TGTGCCAGCATTATGACAGGGATAGCAAACACCATATATTTT. This codes for CASIMTGIANTIYF.

This sequence joins TRBV6-5 and TRBJ2-7; D is unclear. Germline lookup yields CDR1 MNHEY and CDR2 SVGAGI. V was trimmed by 6 bases and J by 0 bases, leaving 12 bases between them. The CDR3 extends over 14 amino acids. CDR3 DNA: TGTGCCAGCAGCCGCGGCGGCCCCTCCTACGAGCAGTACTTC. This encodes CASSRGGPSYEQYF.

The chain couples TRBV7-8 to TRBJ2-7; D gene unclear. The V end was cut by 1 base, the J end by 3 bases, with 10 bases between. This CDR3 comprises 14 residues. Germline V CDR1 and CDR2: SGHVS, FQNEAQ. The CDR3 loop reads CASSLGSRYYEQYF. In DNA, the CDR3 is TGTGCCAGCAGCTTAGGTAGCAGGTACTACGAGCAGTACTTC. Together with reference TRBV7-8 and TRBJ2-7, the CDR3 gives the full variable domain: GAGVSQSPRYKVAKRGQDVALRCDPISGHVSLFWYQQALGQGPEFLTYFQNEAQLDKSGLPSDRFFAERPEGSVSTLKIQRTQQEDSAVYLCASSLGSRYYEQYFGPGTRLTVT.

CDR3 sequence reads: CASSQDSRDRPYEQYF. CDR3 in DNA: TGCGCCAGCAGTCAAGATAGCCGGGACAGACCCTACGAGCAGTACTTC. The rearrangement uses TRBV23-1 and TRBJ2-7; 7 bases map to TRBD1. TRBV23-1 has ORF status, its function being uncertain. V lost 2 bases and J lost 2; bases outside the gene matches: 9. This CDR3 is 16 amino acids long.

The CDR3 bases are TGTGCCAGCAGTTTCCGAGACAGGGAGACCCAGTACTTC. Its translation: CASSFRDRETQYF. The rearrangement joins TRBV28 to TRBJ2-5; perhaps TRBD1 as D (6 bases). CDR3 length: 13 amino acids. V was cut by 3 bases and J by 5 bases, with 10 bases left in between. The germline gives CDR1 MDHEN, CDR2 SYDVKM.

The chain links TRBV7-9 to TRBJ2-5; D is unclear. From germline, CDR1 is SEHNR and CDR2 FQNEAQ (reference sequence). Trimming stripped 6 bases from V and 4 bases from J, with 15 bases between. The CDR3 covers 14 residues. This CDR3 reads CASRMDRSGETQYF. CDR3 nucleotides: TGTGCCAGCAGGATGGATAGATCGGGAGAGACCCAGTACTTC. Supplemented by reference TRBV7-9 and TRBJ2-5, the full variable domain reads DTGVSQNPRHKITKRGQNVTFRCDPISEHNRLYWYRQTLGQGPEFLTYFQNEAQLEKSRLLSDRFSAERPKGSFSTLEIQRTEQGDSAMYLCASRMDRSGETQYFGPGTRLLVL.

This clone has only one observation. The V and J genes are TRBV5-6 and TRBJ2-5; either TRBD1 or TRBD2 may fit D (5 bases each). The CDR3 has 12 amino acids. V was clipped by 4 bases and J by 11 bases, with 15 bases between them. The germline gives CDR1 SGHDT, CDR2 YYEEEE. In DNA form, the CDR3 reads TGTGCCAGCAGCCAGGGACCCGGTGAGCAGTACTTC. As protein: CASSQGPGEQYF.

The V and J genes are TRBV7-6 and TRBJ2-2, with D unclear. Trimming stripped 0 bases from V and 2 bases from J, with 7 bases between. Germline V gene data show CDR1 as SGHVS and CDR2 as FNYEAQ. The CDR3 loop spans 15 amino acids. The CDR3 bases are TGTGCCAGCAGCTTAGCCTGGGGAAACACCGGGGAGCTGTTTTTT. It translates to CASSLAWGNTGELFF.